This T cell receptor beta chain originates from a study of blood T cell repertoires in COVID-19. In the study overall: The study drew acute and convalescent COVID-19 samples from the United States, Italy and Spain. PBMCs, B-cell-depleted T cells, or T cells were the source of the cDNA or gDNA that made up the material.

The V end was cut by 4 bases, the J end by 7 bases, with 16 bases between. The CDR3 loop spans 14 amino acids. Germline CDR1 and CDR2: MNHEY and SVGEGT. Authors' methods: Estimation of nucleated cell counts was performed using reference gene primer amplification. TCRdb's copy holds only in-frame clones and misses some; the assay was immunoSEQ multiplex PCR. The DNA gave D and trimming, while V, J and clone size come from that table. The table lists 30,000 to 40,000 clones, just under 85% of them singletons. The sequenced sample was peripheral blood. This sequence originates from a man between 50 and 59 years old with active COVID-19. The rearrangement links TRBV6-2 or TRBV6-3 to TRBJ1-2, with a weak D call TRBD1 (6 bases). CDR3 nucleotides: TGTGCCAGCAGTTTTATGGGCCTCAGGGGTGGCTACACCTTC. It codes for CASSFMGLRGGYTF.